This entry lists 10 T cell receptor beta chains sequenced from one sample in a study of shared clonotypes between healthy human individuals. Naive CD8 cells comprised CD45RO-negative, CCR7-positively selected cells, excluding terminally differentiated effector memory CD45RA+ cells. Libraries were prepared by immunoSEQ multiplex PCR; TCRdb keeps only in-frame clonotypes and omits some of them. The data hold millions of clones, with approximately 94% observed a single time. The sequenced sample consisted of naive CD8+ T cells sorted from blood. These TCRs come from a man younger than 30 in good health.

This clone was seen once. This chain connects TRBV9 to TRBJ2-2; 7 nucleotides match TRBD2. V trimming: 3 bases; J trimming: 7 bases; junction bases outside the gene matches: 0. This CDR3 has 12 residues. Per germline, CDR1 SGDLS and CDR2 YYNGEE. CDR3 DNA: TGTGCCAGCAGCGCGGGAGGCGGGGAGCTGTTTTTT. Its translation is CASSAGGGELFF.

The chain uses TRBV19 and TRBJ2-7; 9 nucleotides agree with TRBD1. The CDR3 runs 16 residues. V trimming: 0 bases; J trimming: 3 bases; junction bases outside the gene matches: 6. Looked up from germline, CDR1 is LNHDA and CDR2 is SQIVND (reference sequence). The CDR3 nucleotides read TGTGCCAGTAGTATAGATGTCGAGACAGGGGGCTACGAGCAGTACTTC. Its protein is CASSIDVETGGYEQYF. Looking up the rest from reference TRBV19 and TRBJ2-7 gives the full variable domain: DGGITQSPKYLFRKEGQNVTLSCEQNLNHDAMYWYRQDPGQGLRLIYYSQIVNDFQKGDIAEGYSVSREKKESFPLTVTSAQKNPTAFYLCASSIDVETGGYEQYFGPGTRLTVT.

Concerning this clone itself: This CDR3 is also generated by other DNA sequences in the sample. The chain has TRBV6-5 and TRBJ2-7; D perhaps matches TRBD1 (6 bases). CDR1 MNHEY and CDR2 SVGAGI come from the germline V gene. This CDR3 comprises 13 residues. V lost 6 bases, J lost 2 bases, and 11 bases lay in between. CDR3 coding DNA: TGTGCCAGCAGCCTGGACAGCACCTACGAGCAGTACTTC. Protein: CASSLDSTYEQYF.

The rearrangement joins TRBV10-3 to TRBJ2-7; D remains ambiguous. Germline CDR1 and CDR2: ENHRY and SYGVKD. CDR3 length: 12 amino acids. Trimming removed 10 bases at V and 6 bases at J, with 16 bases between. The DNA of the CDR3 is TGTGCCACCACTTCGGGCACCCTCGAGCAGTACTTC. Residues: CATTSGTLEQYF.

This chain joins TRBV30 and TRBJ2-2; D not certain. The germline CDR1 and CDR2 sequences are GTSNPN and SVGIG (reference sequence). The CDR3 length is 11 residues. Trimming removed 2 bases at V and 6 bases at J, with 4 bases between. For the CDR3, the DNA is TGTGCCTGGAGTTCCCCCGGGGAGCTGTTTTTT. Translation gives CAWSSPGELFF.

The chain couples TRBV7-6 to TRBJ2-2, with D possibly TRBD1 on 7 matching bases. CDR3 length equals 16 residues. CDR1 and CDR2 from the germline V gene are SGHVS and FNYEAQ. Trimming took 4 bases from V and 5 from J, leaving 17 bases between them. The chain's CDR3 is CASSSLTGSGTGELFF. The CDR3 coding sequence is TGTGCCAGCAGCTCACTGACAGGGAGCGGGACCGGGGAGCTGTTTTTT.

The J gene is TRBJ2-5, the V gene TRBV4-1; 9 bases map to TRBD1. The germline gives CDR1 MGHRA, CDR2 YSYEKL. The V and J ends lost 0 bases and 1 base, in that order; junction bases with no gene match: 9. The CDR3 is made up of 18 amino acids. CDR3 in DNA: TGCGCCAGCAGCCAAGAAAAGGGGACAGGGTTTTTCCAAGAGACCCAGTACTTC. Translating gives CASSQEKGTGFFQETQYF.

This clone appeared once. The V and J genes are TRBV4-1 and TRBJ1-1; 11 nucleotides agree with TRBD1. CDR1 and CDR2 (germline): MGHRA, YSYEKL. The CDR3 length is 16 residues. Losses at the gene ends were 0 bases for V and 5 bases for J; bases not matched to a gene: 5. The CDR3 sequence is CASSQDPGTGGTEAFF. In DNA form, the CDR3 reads TGCGCCAGCAGCCAAGACCCCGGGACAGGGGGTACTGAAGCTTTCTTT.

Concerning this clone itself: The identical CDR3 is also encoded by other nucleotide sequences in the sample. This CDR3 is CASSEMGGLAKNIQYF. In DNA, the CDR3 is TGTGCCAGCAGTGAAATGGGCGGGTTAGCCAAAAACATTCAGTACTTC. The chain employs TRBV6-1 and TRBJ2-4, with D maybe TRBD2 (5 bases). This CDR3 spans 16 amino acids. V lost 2 bases to trimming and J lost 0 bases, with 11 bases between them. Germline V gene sequence: CDR1 MNHNS, CDR2 SASEGT.

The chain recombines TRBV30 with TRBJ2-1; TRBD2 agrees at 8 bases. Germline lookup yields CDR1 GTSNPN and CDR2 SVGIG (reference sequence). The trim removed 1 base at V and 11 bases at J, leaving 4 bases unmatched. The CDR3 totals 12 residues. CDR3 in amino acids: CAWSGAGGQQFF. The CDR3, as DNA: TGTGCCTGGAGTGGTGCGGGGGGTCAGCAGTTCTTC.